Each of the 6 T cell receptor beta chains below was sequenced from the same sample in a study of cytomegalovirus exposure and HLA in healthy donors (dated by TCRdb to between 2016 and 2019). Library preparation was by the immunoSEQ multiplex PCR assay. For the multiplex PCR, a mixture combining 60 forward primers for TCR Vbeta segments and 13 reverse primers for TCR Jbeta segments was used. Entries here come from immuneACCESS through TCRdb and include only in-frame sequences with V and J called. Some clones fail to appear in such tables; in the studies checked, an unresolved V gene covers under half of the shortfall, and the cause of the remainder is unknown. The sample contains about 190,000 clones, roughly 80% of them found a single time. The top ten clones comprise around 1.5% of the sample. The material sequenced was PBMCs. Source of these receptors: a man aged 50-59 years in good health and CMV-seronegative.

V is TRBV12-5 and J is TRBJ2-7; 11 bases are shared with TRBD2. V dropped 6 bases and J dropped 2; count of bases not matched to a gene: 12. Germline V gene sequence: CDR1 LGHNT, CDR2 FRNRAP. The CDR3 is made up of 17 amino acids. The CDR3 loop is CASGLVRIAGGPYEQYF. CDR3 sequence (DNA): TGTGCTAGTGGCCTAGTTCGAATAGCGGGGGGGCCCTACGAGCAGTACTTC.

V is TRBV7-2 and J is TRBJ2-3; 7 bases line up with TRBD1. Germline CDR1 is SGHTA and CDR2 is FQGNSA. This CDR3 is 12 amino acids long. Losses at the gene ends were 5 bases for V and 9 bases for J; bases not matched to a gene: 5. The CDR3 loop reads CASSPGQHTQYF. The CDR3 nucleotides are TGTGCCAGCAGCCCGGGACAGCACACGCAGTATTTT.

The chain has TRBV7-2 and TRBJ2-4; D is ambiguous. Germline values: CDR1 SGHTA, CDR2 FQGNSA. This CDR3 has 15 residues. The V and J ends lost 2 bases and 0 bases respectively, with 8 bases between them. The DNA of the CDR3 is TGTGCCAGCAGCTTACCGCGGAGAGCCAAAAACATTCAGTACTTC. This sequence encodes CASSLPRRAKNIQYF.

The chain couples TRBV6-9 to TRBJ2-7; TRBD2 matches 11 bases. With V trimmed by 2 bases and J by 3 bases, 3 bases remained unmatched. The germline V gene encodes CDR1 MNHGY and CDR2 SVAAGI. The CDR3 sequence is 15 residues long. CDR3 residues: CASSYKGLAVYEQYF. The CDR3 nucleotides are TGTGCCAGCAGTTATAAGGGACTAGCGGTCTACGAGCAGTACTTC.

This clone has only a few counts. The chain couples TRBV5-5 to TRBJ1-5, with a weak D call TRBD1 (6 bases). Germline lookup yields CDR1 SGHKS and CDR2 YYEKEE (reference sequence). CDR3 size: 14 residues. V shed 4 bases and J shed 3 bases, with 11 bases lying between them. CDR3 region: CASSQDRYNQPQHF. The CDR3 region has the DNA TGTGCCAGCAGCCAAGACAGGTACAATCAGCCCCAGCATTTT.

V gene TRBV29-1 combines with J gene TRBJ1-2; 7 bases map to TRBD1. This CDR3 spans 16 amino acids. Germline CDR1 and CDR2: SQVTM and ANQGSEA. With V trimmed by 3 bases and J by 1 base, 11 bases remained unmatched. The CDR3 DNA follows: TGCAGCGTTGATAAATCCCGGGGACAGATTAACTATGGCTACACCTTC. Its protein product is CSVDKSRGQINYGYTF. Combining the CDR3 with reference TRBV29-1 and TRBJ1-2 gives the whole variable domain SAVISQKPSRDICQRGTSLTIQCQVDSQVTMMFWYRQQPGQSLTLIATANQGSEATYESGFVIDKFPISRPNLTFSTLTVSNMSPEDSSIYLCSVDKSRGQINYGYTFGSGTRLTVV.